These 20 T cell receptor beta chains share one sample of origin, sequenced in a study of T cell repertoires in cytomegalovirus infection. TCRdb re-called the reads through MiXCR, storing one row per CDR3 protein. This repertoire shows about 89,000 distinct CDR3 sequences, around 32% found once; its top ten account for around 68%. No antigens are known for them. The sequenced sample was CD8+ T cells from cultured PBMCs, obtained from culture after CMV antigen stimulation. The receptors come from a human donor in good health (CMV status not recorded). Some clones in this sample may be carry-over from other donors' samples.

This clonotype came up a few times. The chain uses TRBV5-1 and TRBJ2-7; TRBD2 aligns across 10 bases. V lost 7 bases to trimming and J lost 5 bases; unmatched junction nucleotides: 6. The CDR3 is 13 residues long. Germline loops: CDR1 SGHRS, CDR2 YFSETQ. The CDR3 reads CASGQRGGHEQYF. The CDR3 bases are TGCGCCAGCGGCCAGCGGGGGGGTCACGAGCAGTACTTC.

CDR3 bases: TGTGCCAGCAGCTTAGGACAGGGTGCTGAAAAACTGTTTTTT. Its protein product is CASSLGQGAEKLFF. The chain has TRBV7-6 and TRBJ1-4; TRBD1 agrees at 7 bases. CDR1 and CDR2 (germline): SGHVS, FNYEAQ. Unmatched junction bases numbered 3, after V lost 1 base and J lost 7 bases. The CDR3 contains 14 residues.

There are a few counts of this clonotype. The rearrangement links TRBV2 to TRBJ2-7, with 11 bases aligning to TRBD1. CDR1 and CDR2 from the germline V gene are SNHLY and FYNNEI. The ends lost 5 bases at V and 6 bases at J; junction bases unmatched: 3. The CDR3 spans 13 residues. In nucleotides, the CDR3 is TGTGCCAGCAGTTTGGACAGGGGGCCCGAGCAGTACTTC. Protein: CASSLDRGPEQYF.

This clonotype was picked up a small number of times. The V call is TRBV6-2 or TRBV6-3, the J call TRBJ2-1, with D possibly being TRBD1 or TRBD2 (6 bases each). Germline CDR1 reads MNHEY; CDR2 reads SVGEGT. This CDR3 spans 14 amino acids. The ends were cut back, 7 bases at V and 6 bases at J, with 16 bases in the middle. CDR3 DNA: TGTGCCAGCACCAACGGGGGCTGGGTCAATGAGCAGTTCTTC. Its translation: CASTNGGWVNEQFF.

In its sample, this clonotype was seen many times. The chain links TRBV6-5 to TRBJ1-2; D uncertain. Germline V gives CDR1 MNHEY, CDR2 SVGAGI. The germline V and J ends were trimmed by 5 bases and 6 bases, with 19 bases remaining between them. CDR3 length: 15 amino acids. CDR3 in amino acids: CASSPIPRQPHGYTF. The CDR3, as DNA: TGTGCCAGCAGTCCAATTCCTAGACAACCCCATGGCTACACCTTC.

This clonotype was seen only a few times. The J gene is TRBJ1-3, the V gene TRBV12-3 or TRBV12-4, with D uncertain. Trimming removed 5 bases at V and 0 bases at J, with 17 bases between. CDR3 length equals 17 residues. The CDR3 here is CASSPGSREISGNTIYF. Written as DNA, the CDR3 is TGTGCCAGCAGTCCCGGCAGCCGGGAAATCTCTGGAAACACCATATATTTT.

The gene calls are TRBV27 and TRBJ1-5; D not certain. The CDR3 consists of 14 residues. V dropped 0 bases and J dropped 7 bases, with 10 bases sitting between them. Germline V gives CDR1 MNHEY, CDR2 SMNVEV (reference sequence). CDR3: CASSLSRLRQPQHF. DNA of the CDR3: TGTGCCAGCAGTTTATCCCGCCTTCGGCAGCCCCAGCATTTT.

This chain links TRBV28 with TRBJ1-2; perhaps TRBD1 as D (6 bases). CDR1 MDHEN and CDR2 SYDVKM come from the germline V gene. The CDR3 covers 14 residues. Trimming removed 5 bases at V and 3 bases at J, with 13 bases between. DNA for the CDR3: TGTGCCAGCAGTCCCCGTGGACAGTACTATGGCTACACCTTC. Translation: CASSPRGQYYGYTF.

V usage is TRBV15 and J usage is TRBJ2-4; D is possibly TRBD1 or TRBD2 (5 bases each). This CDR3 has 13 residues. Per the germline V gene, CDR1 is LNHNV and CDR2 is YYDKDF (reference sequence). V was pared by 5 bases and J by 8 bases, with 13 bases between. The CDR3 is CATSWDRFYIQYF. The CDR3 bases are TGTGCCACCAGCTGGGACCGTTTTTACATTCAGTACTTC.

This clonotype was seen more than once but under ten times. The genes are TRBV7-6 and TRBJ2-3; 8 bases map to TRBD2. The junction had 8 bases not matched to a gene; V was cut back by 5 bases and J by 1 base. Germline lookup yields CDR1 SGHVS and CDR2 FNYEAQ. The CDR3 runs 16 residues. CDR3 loop: CASSTTGGRGTDTQYF. Here the CDR3 DNA reads TGTGCCAGCAGCACGACGGGGGGGCGGGGCACAGATACGCAGTATTTT.

This clonotype was detected once. The chain joins TRBV4-1 to TRBJ1-6; TRBD1 might be the D (5 bases). CDR1 is MGHRA, CDR2 YSYEKL, per germline. This CDR3 has 15 amino acids. Trimming removed 3 bases from V and 7 bases from J, with 13 bases in between. This CDR3 reads CASSQTETENSPLHF. CDR3 nucleotide sequence: TGCGCCAGCAGCCAGACGGAGACAGAGAATTCACCCCTCCACTTT.

Only a few counts were recorded for this clonotype. This chain uses TRBV20-1 with TRBJ2-3; no firm D call. The V gene's germline CDR1 is DFQATT and CDR2 SNEGSKA (reference sequence). Trimming stripped 6 bases from V and 2 bases from J, with 12 bases between. The CDR3 spans 13 residues. This CDR3 reads CSAANVITDTQYF. The CDR3 nucleotides are TGCAGTGCAGCAAACGTCATCACAGATACGCAGTATTTT.

The rearrangement links TRBV12-3 or TRBV12-4 to TRBJ2-6; D remains unclear. The V and J ends lost 10 bases and 0 bases respectively, with 13 bases between them. There are 15 residues in the CDR3. For the CDR3, the DNA is TGTGCCAACCGGGTACCCCACTCTGGGGCCAACGTCCTGACTTTC. It specifies CANRVPHSGANVLTF.

CDR3 nucleotides: TGTGCCAGTAGTATGGGGACAGGGCCTTACACTGAAGCTTTCTTT. This gives the protein CASSMGTGPYTEAFF. This chain connects TRBV19 to TRBJ1-1, with TRBD1 matching over 9 bases. Germline trimming cut 3 bases from V and 3 bases from J; bases unmatched to any gene: 5. Germline V lookup: CDR1 LNHDA, CDR2 SQIVND (reference sequence). CDR3 length: 15 amino acids.

The table lists this clonotype with a few counts. The chain couples TRBV5-1 to TRBJ2-1; TRBD1 matches 7 bases. The CDR3 runs 15 residues. CDR1 and CDR2 (germline): SGHRS, YFSETQ. V was clipped by 3 bases and J by 8 bases; unmatched bases: 11. For the CDR3, the DNA is TGCGCCAGCAGCTCCGGGGACAGTGTGGGATATGAGCAGTTCTTC. Translated, it gives CASSSGDSVGYEQFF. The complete variable domain, with remaining parts taken from reference TRBV5-1 and TRBJ2-1, reads KAGVTQTPRYLIKTRGQQVTLSCSPISGHRSVSWYQQTPGQGLQFLFEYFSETQRNKGNFPGRFSGRQFSNSRSEMNVSTLELGDSALYLCASSSGDSVGYEQFFGPGTRLTVL.

This rearrangement joins TRBV20-1 to TRBJ2-7; 13 bases match TRBD2. The J segment lost 7 bases and the V segment lost 4 bases, leaving 16 bases of the junction unmatched. The germline V gene has CDR1 DFQATT and CDR2 SNEGSKA (reference sequence). The CDR3 extends over 17 amino acids. The CDR3 loop reads CSAIRTSGGHTAGEQYF. Written as DNA, the CDR3 is TGCAGTGCTATCCGGACTAGCGGGGGCCATACCGCCGGGGAGCAGTACTTC.

This clonotype turned up a few times. The chain employs TRBV7-6 and TRBJ1-1, with D unresolved. Trimming stripped 5 bases from V and 1 base from J, with 11 bases between. This CDR3 is 14 amino acids long. From germline, CDR1 is SGHVS and CDR2 FNYEAQ. The CDR3 DNA follows: TGTGCCAGCAGCCCGGTAGTGGCGAACACTGAAGCTTTCTTT. Its translation: CASSPVVANTEAFF. Complete variable domain (other parts from reference TRBV7-6 and TRBJ1-1): GAGVSQSPRYKVTKRGQDVALRCDPISGHVSLYWYRQALGQGPEFLTYFNYEAQQDKSGLPNDRFSAERPEGSISTLTIQRTEQRDSAMYRCASSPVVANTEAFFGQGTRLTVV.

Many counts were recorded for this clonotype. The chain has TRBV20-1 and TRBJ1-5, with 7 positions matching TRBD1. Losses at the gene ends were 3 bases for V and 5 bases for J; bases not matched to a gene: 10. CDR3 length equals 15 residues. Germline CDR1 is DFQATT and CDR2 is SNEGSKA (reference sequence). The CDR3 DNA follows: TGCAGTGCTAGGAGCTTCAGGGGGTCCCATCAGCCCCAGCATTTT. As protein: CSARSFRGSHQPQHF.

The chain joins TRBV19 to TRBJ2-5; possible D gene TRBD1, 5 bases. The V end was cut by 8 bases, the J end by 1 base, with 8 bases between. CDR1 is LNHDA, CDR2 SQIVND, per germline (reference sequence). The CDR3 length is 12 residues. The CDR3 spells CASGASQETQYF. The DNA for the CDR3 is TGTGCCAGTGGGGCAAGCCAAGAGACCCAGTACTTC.

The genes are TRBV15 and TRBJ2-1; unclear D gene. Germline CDR1 LNHNV, CDR2 YYDKDF (reference sequence). This CDR3 is built from 13 residues. V was clipped by 6 bases and J by 4 bases, with 10 bases between them. The CDR3 bases are TGTGCCACCAGGGATCTAGGGTACAATGAGCAGTTCTTC. Its protein is CATRDLGYNEQFF.